This T cell receptor (beta chain) was found in a study of CD8 T cells in ankylosing spondylitis. For TCR beta, libraries came from quantitative 5'-RACE with molecular barcodes. TCRdb re-analysed the 5' RACE reads in MiXCR, keeping a single row per CDR3 protein. The data show about 96,000 distinct CDR3 sequences, roughly 9.6% seen once. Germline CDR1 and CDR2: SGHVS and FNYEAQ. This CDR3 spans 18 amino acids. V lost 3 bases to trimming and J lost 0 bases, with 19 bases between them. Comments on this clonotype: Its specificity is unknown.

Broader study findings: As reported, disease-linked clones showed significant enrichment in matched ankylosing spondylitis synovial fluid. CD8+ disease-linked clones were present at relatively low frequencies in blood.

Sequenced sample: blood, either unsorted or a sorted T cell fraction (not recorded which). The chain carries TRBV7-6 and TRBJ2-3; no definite D call. This TCR was sampled from a male donor with ankylosing spondylitis or in good health (not recorded which). CDR3 bases: TGTGCCAGCAGCTTGAGGCCTCCGTTCCGCTCTAGCACAGATACGCAGTATTTT. Protein product: CASSLRPPFRSSTDTQYF.